The next 32 T cell receptor beta chains were all read from a single sample in a study of OX40 agonist ivuxolimab in advanced cancers. The table came from immunoSEQ multiplex PCR; TCRdb's copy has only in-frame clones and leaves some out. The sample contains tens of thousands of clones, over 65% of which appear only once. The sample in question was CD4+ or CD8+ T cells sorted from blood, obtained in a trial of the OX40 agonist ivuxolimab. These receptors originate from an adult with an advanced solid tumor such as melanoma, head and neck, liver or kidney cancer.

This chain links TRBV6-1 with TRBJ2-2, with 10 bases that match TRBD2. This CDR3 region has 15 residues. The V segment lost 6 bases and the J segment 5 bases; nucleotides outside the gene matches: 6. The germline V gene encodes CDR1 MNHNS and CDR2 SASEGT. The CDR3 DNA is TGTGCCAGCAGCTTAGCGGGGGGCGGAACCGGGGAGCTGTTTTTT. Amino acid sequence: CASSLAGGGTGELFF.

In its sample, this clone ranks as medium-sized. The chain joins TRBV4-3 to TRBJ1-6; D not certain. The CDR3 loop spans 15 amino acids. Trimming removed 1 base from V and 0 bases from J, with 4 bases in between. The V gene's germline CDR1 is LGHNA and CDR2 YSLEER. CDR3: CASSQVVSYNSPLHF. The CDR3 region has the DNA TGCGCCAGCAGCCAAGTCGTCTCCTATAATTCACCCCTCCACTTT.

This clone has only one observation. Other DNA sequences of this sample code for an identical CDR3. The V and J genes are TRBV2 and TRBJ2-7; no clear D. Trimming took 1 base from V and 3 from J, leaving 1 base between them. The CDR3 runs 11 residues. Germline V gene sequence: CDR1 SNHLY, CDR2 FYNNEI. The CDR3 loop reads CASSEDYEQYF. As DNA, the CDR3 is TGTGCCAGCAGTGAAGACTACGAGCAGTACTTC. The full variable domain, its missing parts supplied by reference TRBV2 and TRBJ2-7, is EPEVTQTPSHQVTQMGQEVILRCVPISNHLYFYWYRQILGQKVEFLVSFYNNEISEKSEIFDDQFSVERPDGSNFTLKIRSTKLEDSAMYFCASSEDYEQYFGPGTRLTVT.

This chain connects TRBV30 to TRBJ1-2, with no clear D. Germline CDR1 is GTSNPN and CDR2 is SVGIG (reference sequence). The length of the CDR3 is 13 residues. V lost 0 bases to trimming and J lost 5 bases, with 10 bases between them. The CDR3 region is CAWSVQFGYGYTF. As DNA, the CDR3 is TGTGCCTGGAGTGTACAGTTCGGGTATGGCTACACCTTC.

This chain joins TRBV5-6 and TRBJ2-5; D gene unclear. The V end was cut by 2 bases, the J end by 5 bases, with 4 bases between. Per germline, CDR1 SGHDT and CDR2 YYEEEE. This CDR3 is 11 amino acids long. CDR3 in amino acids: CASSLYETQYF. The CDR3 DNA sequence: TGTGCCAGCAGCTTATACGAGACCCAGTACTTC.

The rearrangement uses TRBV9 and TRBJ2-2, with TRBD2 as a possible D gene (5 bases). Germline assignment: CDR1 SGDLS and CDR2 YYNGEE. The CDR3 is 13 residues long. V shed 9 bases and J shed 1 base, with 10 bases lying between them. The CDR3 nucleotides are TGTGCCACCTCGACTAAGAACACCGGGGAGCTGTTTTTT. This sequence encodes CATSTKNTGELFF.

The gene calls are TRBV6-5 and TRBJ1-2; D is uncertain. V was cut by 6 bases and J by 3 bases, with 11 bases left in between. Germline lookup yields CDR1 MNHEY and CDR2 SVGAGI. This CDR3 region has 13 residues. Here the CDR3 reads CASSPRVDYGYTF. The DNA for the CDR3 is TGTGCCAGCAGCCCAAGGGTTGACTATGGCTACACCTTC.

The genes are TRBV6-6 and TRBJ2-7; 12 bases are shared with TRBD2. In germline, CDR1 is MNHNY, CDR2 SVGAGI (reference sequence). This CDR3 is 14 amino acids long. Unmatched junction bases numbered 5, after V lost 7 bases and J lost 4 bases. CDR3 in DNA: TGTGCCAGCACGCTAGCGGGGGGGGCGTACGAGCAGTACTTC. Its protein product is CASTLAGGAYEQYF.

This clone was seen only a few times. V is TRBV7-9 and J is TRBJ1-6; D may be TRBD1 (5 bases). Trimming stripped 3 bases from V and 4 bases from J, with 13 bases between. This CDR3 is built from 16 residues. Per the germline V gene, CDR1 is SEHNR and CDR2 is FQNEAQ (reference sequence). CDR3 loop: CASSFKFGQYNSPLHF. For the CDR3, the DNA is TGTGCCAGCAGCTTCAAGTTCGGACAATATAATTCACCCCTCCACTTT. Based on the CDR3 plus reference TRBV7-9 and TRBJ1-6, the full variable domain is DTGVSQNPRHKITKRGQNVTFRCDPISEHNRLYWYRQTLGQGPEFLTYFQNEAQLEKSRLLSDRFSAERPKGSFSTLEIQRTEQGDSAMYLCASSFKFGQYNSPLHFGNGTRLTVT.

The V gene is TRBV30, the J gene TRBJ2-5, with D perhaps matching TRBD1 or TRBD2 (6 bases each). Trimming cost V 0 bases and J 5 bases, with 10 bases left between them. Germline assignment: CDR1 GTSNPN and CDR2 SVGIG (reference sequence). This CDR3 spans 13 amino acids. CDR3 sequence: CAWSVRGLETQYF. The CDR3 nucleotides are TGTGCCTGGAGTGTACGGGGGCTCGAGACCCAGTACTTC.

The rearrangement links TRBV10-3 to TRBJ2-3; 11 bases fit TRBD2. This CDR3 comprises 13 residues. In germline, CDR1 is ENHRY, CDR2 SYGVKD. Losses at the gene ends were 10 bases for V and 5 bases for J; bases not matched to a gene: 5. This chain's CDR3 is CATETSGEDTQYF. The CDR3, as DNA: TGTGCCACTGAGACTAGCGGGGAAGATACGCAGTATTTT.

This CDR3 is CASSTRGTEAGETQYF. The CDR3 DNA sequence: TGCGCCAGCAGCACTCGGGGGACTGAGGCGGGGGAGACCCAGTACTTC. This chain connects TRBV5-1 to TRBJ2-5; D may be TRBD2 (6 bases). Trimming pared 4 bases from V and 5 bases from J, leaving 21 bases between. The CDR3 consists of 16 residues. Germline values: CDR1 SGHRS, CDR2 YFSETQ.

V gene TRBV11-2 combines with J gene TRBJ2-4, with D hard to call. Deletions cut 5 bases from V and 0 bases from J, with 11 bases between. There are 15 residues in the CDR3. CDR1 and CDR2 from the germline V gene are SGHAT and FQNNGV. The CDR3 bases are TGTGCCAGCAGCCAGAGGTTCGTAGCCAAAAACATTCAGTACTTC. This codes for CASSQRFVAKNIQYF.

The V call is TRBV30, the J call TRBJ1-2; no firm D call. The germline V and J ends were trimmed by 3 bases and 1 base, with 6 bases remaining between them. In germline, CDR1 is GTSNPN, CDR2 SVGIG (reference sequence). The CDR3 extends over 12 amino acids. CDR3 DNA sequence: TGTGCCTGGAGCCCAGTTAACTATGGCTACACCTTC. Amino acid sequence: CAWSPVNYGYTF.

CDR3 coding DNA: TGCGCCAGCAGCCTCCTAGCGGGAGGGCCCTACGAGCAGTACTTC. Amino acid sequence: CASSLLAGGPYEQYF. V usage is TRBV5-1 and J usage is TRBJ2-7; 12 positions agree with TRBD2. The CDR3 is 15 residues long. Germline V gene lookup returns CDR1 SGHRS and CDR2 YFSETQ. The trim removed 4 bases at V and 2 bases at J, leaving 4 bases unmatched.

The chain is built from TRBV29-1 and TRBJ1-1, with D unresolved. Deletions cut 3 bases from V and 1 base from J, with 12 bases between. CDR1 is SQVTM and CDR2 is ANQGSEA in the germline V gene. The CDR3 totals 14 residues. The CDR3 nucleotides read TGCAGCGTTGACAAAGGACCCGCGAACACTGAAGCTTTCTTT. Its protein product is CSVDKGPANTEAFF. Complete variable domain (other parts from reference TRBV29-1 and TRBJ1-1): SAVISQKPSRDICQRGTSLTIQCQVDSQVTMMFWYRQQPGQSLTLIATANQGSEATYESGFVIDKFPISRPNLTFSTLTVSNMSPEDSSIYLCSVDKGPANTEAFFGQGTRLTVV.

The CDR3: CASRKGLLIYSGANVLTF. The DNA for the CDR3 is TGTGCCAGCCGAAAGGGACTTTTGATATACTCTGGGGCCAACGTCCTGACTTTC. V gene TRBV5-6 combines with J gene TRBJ2-6; possible D gene TRBD2, 6 bases. V shed 7 bases and J shed 0 bases, with 20 bases lying between them. CDR1 and CDR2 (germline): SGHDT, YYEEEE. The CDR3 sequence is 18 residues long.

The table lists this clone with a few counts. J is TRBJ2-7 and V is TRBV27; TRBD2 aligns across 8 bases. Germline V gene sequence: CDR1 MNHEY, CDR2 SMNVEV (reference sequence). J lost 3 bases, V lost 6 bases, and 10 bases had no gene match. CDR3 size: 15 residues. CDR3 sequence reads: CASSRGGELGYEQYF. The CDR3 DNA reads TGTGCCAGCAGCCGGGGGGGGGAGCTCGGCTACGAGCAGTACTTC.

This sequence joins TRBV28 and TRBJ2-7; no clear D gene. V was clipped by 1 base and J by 3 bases, with 4 bases between them. The CDR3 has 12 residues. In germline, CDR1 is MDHEN, CDR2 SYDVKM. The CDR3 loop reads CASSLSDYEQYF. The CDR3 bases are TGTGCCAGCAGTTTATCCGACTACGAGCAGTACTTC.

By frequency in the sample, this clone is medium-sized. The J gene is TRBJ1-5, the V gene TRBV19; unclear D gene. CDR3 length: 14 residues. The V end lost 3 bases, the J end lost 6 bases, and 12 bases lay between the germline ends. The V gene's germline CDR1 is LNHDA and CDR2 SQIVND (reference sequence). The CDR3 sequence: CASSIARGGQPQHF. The CDR3 nucleotides read TGTGCCAGTAGTATCGCCAGAGGAGGTCAGCCCCAGCATTTT.

The rearrangement joins TRBV4-3 to TRBJ1-2; a weak D match, TRBD1 (5 bases). The germline CDR1 and CDR2 sequences are LGHNA and YSLEER. Trimming took off 0 bases at V and 7 bases at J, with 18 bases between the two ends. The CDR3 is 16 amino acids. DNA for the CDR3: TGCGCCAGCAGCCAAGAGGATTTAGGAGGGGTGTTTGGCTACACCTTC. This codes for CASSQEDLGGVFGYTF.

This sequence joins TRBV5-1 and TRBJ2-2; TRBD1 matches 8 bases. With 3 bases clipped from V and 6 bases from J, the junction kept 7 bases outside the gene matches. CDR3 length: 15 amino acids. CDR1 is SGHRS, CDR2 YFSETQ, per germline. CDR3 sequence reads: CASSYSDRGAGELFF. In DNA, the CDR3 is TGCGCCAGCAGCTATTCAGACAGGGGCGCCGGGGAGCTGTTTTTT. The full variable domain, in which reference TRBV5-1 and TRBJ2-2 provide the parts outside the CDR3, is KAGVTQTPRYLIKTRGQQVTLSCSPISGHRSVSWYQQTPGQGLQFLFEYFSETQRNKGNFPGRFSGRQFSNSRSEMNVSTLELGDSALYLCASSYSDRGAGELFFGEGSRLTVL.

J is TRBJ1-3 and V is TRBV15; TRBD1 might be the D (6 bases). This CDR3 contains 17 residues. From germline, CDR1 is LNHNV and CDR2 YYDKDF (reference sequence). The V end lost 3 bases, the J end lost 4 bases, and 19 bases lay between the germline ends. CDR3 nucleotides: TGTGCCACCAGCAGGGACCAGGACAGATTAGTCGGAAACACCATATATTTT. It translates to CATSRDQDRLVGNTIYF.

J is TRBJ1-1 and V is TRBV28; 8 bases agree with TRBD1. After removal of 5 bases from V and 1 base from J, the junction contained 6 bases not matched to a gene. The CDR3 is 15 amino acids. CDR1 is MDHEN, CDR2 SYDVKM, per germline. In nucleotides, the CDR3 is TGTGCCAGCAGTCCTTGGACAGGGCAGAACACTGAAGCTTTCTTT. Translation gives CASSPWTGQNTEAFF.

The chain employs TRBV7-9 and TRBJ2-7; possible D gene TRBD2, 5 bases. The V gene's germline CDR1 is SEHNR and CDR2 FQNEAQ (reference sequence). The CDR3 covers 17 residues. The V gene lost 3 bases and the J gene lost 2 bases, with 20 bases spanning the gap. This CDR3 reads CASSFGPTGFEAYEQYF. CDR3 coding DNA: TGTGCCAGCAGCTTTGGCCCCACGGGGTTCGAAGCCTACGAGCAGTACTTC. Full variable domain (remainder filled in from reference TRBV7-9 and TRBJ2-7): DTGVSQNPRHKITKRGQNVTFRCDPISEHNRLYWYRQTLGQGPEFLTYFQNEAQLEKSRLLSDRFSAERPKGSFSTLEIQRTEQGDSAMYLCASSFGPTGFEAYEQYFGPGTRLTVT.

The chain uses TRBV10-2 and TRBJ2-7, with 8 positions matching TRBD2. Looked up from germline, CDR1 is WSHSY and CDR2 is SAAADI. The V gene end was trimmed by 6 bases and the J gene end by 2 bases; junction bases not matched to a gene: 6. The CDR3 consists of 14 residues. This chain's CDR3 is CASRVAGGTYEQYF. CDR3 sequence (DNA): TGCGCCAGCAGAGTGGCGGGGGGAACCTACGAGCAGTACTTC.

The V gene is TRBV27, the J gene TRBJ2-1, with 8 bases matching TRBD1. The germline gives CDR1 MNHEY, CDR2 SMNVEV (reference sequence). V lost 6 bases to trimming and J lost 7 bases; unmatched junction nucleotides: 11. The CDR3 runs to 15 residues. The CDR3, as DNA: TGTGCCAGCAGGGCCCAGGGGGCTGATGGAAATGAGCAGTTCTTC. It yields the protein CASRAQGADGNEQFF.

The rearrangement joins TRBV4-1 to TRBJ2-1, with 7 bases lining up with TRBD2. The CDR3 has 15 residues. V was pared by 4 bases and J by 10 bases, with 13 bases of the junction left unmatched. CDR1 MGHRA and CDR2 YSYEKL come from the germline V gene. CDR3 sequence: CASSRGSGGGHEQFF. CDR3 sequence (DNA): TGCGCCAGCAGCCGGGGGTCTGGGGGAGGGCACGAGCAGTTCTTC.

This chain uses TRBV30 with TRBJ2-5; a possible D gene is TRBD1 (5 bases). This CDR3 is built from 12 residues. Between the trimmed V and J ends, which lost 2 bases and 4 bases, there was a span of 8 bases. Germline V gives CDR1 GTSNPN, CDR2 SVGIG (reference sequence). The CDR3 spells CAWSKRGETQYF. The DNA for the CDR3 is TGTGCCTGGAGTAAAAGGGGAGAGACCCAGTACTTC.

V and J are TRBV18 and TRBJ2-3, with unresolved D. The germline gives CDR1 KGHSH, CDR2 LQKENI. The CDR3 totals 13 residues. The V gene lost 1 base and the J gene lost 4 bases, with 6 bases spanning the gap. CDR3 sequence: CASSPLPADTQYF. In nucleotides, the CDR3 is TGTGCCAGCTCACCACTCCCGGCAGATACGCAGTATTTT. Full variable domain (outside the CDR3, taken from reference TRBV18 and TRBJ2-3): NAGVMQNPRHLVRRRGQEARLRCSPMKGHSHVYWYRQLPEEGLKFMVYLQKENIIDESGMPKERFSAEFPKEGPSILRIQQVVRGDSAAYFCASSPLPADTQYFGPGTRLTVL.

The CDR3 here is CASSFAGSQETQYF. In DNA, the CDR3 is TGTGCCAGTAGTTTTGCGGGAAGCCAAGAGACCCAGTACTTC. The rearrangement joins TRBV19 to TRBJ2-5; D might be TRBD2 (6 bases). This CDR3 has 14 amino acids. Germline V gene sequence: CDR1 LNHDA, CDR2 SQIVND (reference sequence). Trimming stripped 5 bases from V and 1 base from J, with 11 bases between.

The chain carries TRBV18 and TRBJ2-5; maybe TRBD2 (6 bases). CDR1 KGHSH and CDR2 LQKENI come from the germline V gene. Trimming pared 3 bases from V and 0 bases from J, leaving 8 bases between. CDR3 length: 14 residues. The CDR3 sequence: CASSPLAYQETQYF. The DNA of the CDR3 is TGTGCCAGCTCACCCCTAGCGTACCAAGAGACCCAGTACTTC.